This T cell receptor (beta chain) appears in the sequencing data of a study of graft-versus-host responses after intestinal transplantation. About the research overall: Uniformly, recipients were administered anti-thymocyte globulin induction with subsequent tacrolimus and steroids for three to four years.

The table came from immunoSEQ multiplex PCR; TCRdb's copy has only in-frame clones and leaves some out. The top ten clones hold 4.5% to 5.5% of a sample with tens of thousands of clones, roughly 89% of them seen once. Comment on this clone: Its matching antigen is unknown.

General study findings and limits: Present in recipient marrow, GvH clones included some that appeared first in ileum or blood. High graft-versus-host to host-versus-graft clonal ratios were found in allografts of patients who had graft-donor T cell macrochimerism.

The receptor's source is a human patient who received an intestinal transplant, so some T cells may come from the graft donor. This sample comprised PBMCs, obtained roughly 64 days after intestinal transplantation.

The DNA for the CDR3 is TGTGCCAGCAGTGAAGAGTACGAGCAGTACTTC. It specifies CASSEEYEQYF. The chain combines TRBV2 with TRBJ2-7; D is undetermined. The CDR3 contains 11 residues. The germline V gene encodes CDR1 SNHLY and CDR2 FYNNEI. Between the trimmed V and J ends, which lost 1 base and 4 bases, there was a span of 2 bases.